This T cell receptor (beta chain) was retrieved from a study of CD4 T cells in relation to SARS-CoV-2 and coronaviruses. As for the study in general: No peptide or an HIV-1 Nef peptide pool served as negative control. The HLA restriction of the shared crossreactive spike epitopes was mapped.

In germline, CDR1 is LGHDT, CDR2 YNNKEL (reference sequence). The CDR3 sequence is 15 residues long. The junction had 5 bases not matched to a gene; V was cut back by 5 bases and J by 1 base. Only in-frame clones appear in the TCRdb table, and some are missing; sequencing was by immunoSEQ multiplex PCR. The profile shows 20,000 to 25,000 clones, 60% to 85% of them singletons. On this clone: Its target is unknown.

Unexposed donor CD4+ T cells date from 2011-2018, before the COVID-19 pandemic. CD4+ T cells were isolated from the cells after nine to eleven days of culture. The chain links TRBV3-1 (or the pseudogene TRBV3-2) to TRBJ1-2; TRBD1 aligns across 9 bases. The receptor was derived from a human donor in good health. Sequencing used CD4+ T cells from PBMCs, cultured in vitro. The CDR3 DNA is TGTGCCAGCAGCAACCGGGACAGGGTTAACTATGGCTACACCTTC. Amino acids: CASSNRDRVNYGYTF.